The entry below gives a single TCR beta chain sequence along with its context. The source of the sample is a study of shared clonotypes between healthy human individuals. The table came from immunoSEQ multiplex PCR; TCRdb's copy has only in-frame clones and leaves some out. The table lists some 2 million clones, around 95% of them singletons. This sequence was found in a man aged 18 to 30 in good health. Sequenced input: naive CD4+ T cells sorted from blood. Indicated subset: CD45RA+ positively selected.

CDR3 nucleotides: TGTGCCAGCAGCCCCCTGGGGCAGGGGGCGTCGGGCAATCAGCCCCAGCATTTT. Its translation: CASSPLGQGASGNQPQHF. The gene calls are TRBV7-9 and TRBJ1-5; 8 bases fit TRBD1. The CDR3 length is 18 residues. Germline V gene data show CDR1 as SEHNR and CDR2 as FQNEAQ (reference sequence). V was clipped by 5 bases and J by 2 bases; unmatched bases: 14.